The 28 T cell receptor beta chains reported below all come from one sample, sequenced in a study of cytomegalovirus exposure and HLA in healthy donors. Use of 60 Vbeta and 13 Jbeta primers characterized the PCR. The method was immunoSEQ multiplex PCR; TCRdb's version includes in-frame clones alone and lacks a portion of them. In the table there are about 59,000 clones, about 81% of which are singletons. The sequenced sample was PBMCs. The receptor source for this set is a man under 40 in good health and CMV-seropositive.

V usage is TRBV7-9 and J usage is TRBJ2-1; 11 bases fit TRBD2. The junction had 0 bases not matched to a gene; V was cut back by 5 bases and J by 9 bases. Germline CDR1 and CDR2: SEHNR and FQNEAQ (reference sequence). The CDR3 has 12 amino acids. This CDR3 is CASSGLAGEQFF. CDR3 coding DNA: TGTGCCAGCAGCGGACTAGCGGGTGAGCAGTTCTTC.

V and J are TRBV6-6 and TRBJ1-6, with a possible D match to TRBD1 (5 bases). This CDR3 is 15 amino acids long. CDR1 is MNHNY and CDR2 is SVGAGI in the germline V gene (reference sequence). Trimming stripped 6 bases from V and 6 bases from J, with 15 bases between. The CDR3 protein is CASSPRARINSPLHF. CDR3 bases: TGTGCCAGCAGCCCCAGGGCCAGGATTAATTCACCCCTCCACTTT.

The genes are TRBV4-1 and TRBJ2-2; 15 bases are shared with TRBD2. CDR1 MGHRA and CDR2 YSYEKL come from the germline V gene. CDR3 length: 22 residues. V lost 3 bases and J lost 5; bases outside the gene matches: 19. CDR3 bases: TGCGCCAGCAGCCAGGTTCCGCTTGGGACTAGCGGGGGGATTTTACGAACCGGGGAGCTGTTTTTT. This translates into CASSQVPLGTSGGILRTGELFF.

V usage is TRBV7-8 and J usage is TRBJ2-7; TRBD1 matches 9 bases. The CDR3 contains 15 residues. The V segment lost 5 bases and the J segment 5 bases; nucleotides outside the gene matches: 10. Germline V gene sequence: CDR1 SGHVS, CDR2 FQNEAQ. The CDR3 spells CASSRGQGRMDEQYF. CDR3 DNA: TGTGCCAGCAGCCGCGGACAGGGGCGAATGGACGAGCAGTACTTC.

There are a few counts of this clone. This sequence joins TRBV5-1 and TRBJ1-1; TRBD1 matches at 11 bases. J was trimmed by 4 bases and V by 4 bases; bases with no gene match: 3. Germline V CDR1 and CDR2: SGHRS, YFSETQ. This CDR3 is built from 14 residues. The CDR3 coding sequence is TGCGCCAGCAGCCCGGGACAGGGGGGCACTGAAGCTTTCTTT. It encodes CASSPGQGGTEAFF.

This clone appeared once. The chain recombines TRBV9 with TRBJ2-1, with TRBD2 matching over 10 bases. J was trimmed by 5 bases and V by 0 bases; bases with no gene match: 8. CDR3 length: 17 residues. In germline, CDR1 is SGDLS, CDR2 YYNGEE. CDR3 in amino acids: CASSVGSGGAKDNEQFF. In DNA form, the CDR3 reads TGTGCCAGCAGCGTAGGAAGCGGGGGGGCCAAGGACAATGAGCAGTTCTTC.

The rearrangement joins TRBV5-5 to TRBJ1-6; 7 nucleotides match TRBD1. The V segment lost 3 bases and the J segment 10 bases; nucleotides outside the gene matches: 25. The CDR3 sequence is 20 residues long. Germline-derived CDR1 and CDR2 are SGHKS and YYEKEE (reference sequence). CDR3 in DNA: TGTGCCAGCAGCTCCGGTACTTTAGACAGGGTCCTTCTAATGGGATCACCCCTCCACTTT. This translates into CASSSGTLDRVLLMGSPLHF.

The J gene is TRBJ1-1, the V gene TRBV4-1, with D hard to call. Looked up from germline, CDR1 is MGHRA and CDR2 is YSYEKL. There are 14 residues in the CDR3. V was cut by 1 base and J by 4 bases, with 10 bases left in between. CDR3 nucleotide sequence: TGCGCCAGCAGCCAAGCATTACGGGGCACTGAAGCTTTCTTT. Protein sequence: CASSQALRGTEAFF.

CDR3 nucleotide sequence: TGTGCCAGCAGCGCGATCCGGGACAGGGTGGGAGCTGAAGCTTTCTTT. This translates into CASSAIRDRVGAEAFF. This sequence joins TRBV7-9 and TRBJ1-1; TRBD1 matches 9 bases. Looked up from germline, CDR1 is SEHNR and CDR2 is FQNEAQ (reference sequence). This CDR3 region has 16 residues. The trim removed 5 bases at V and 6 bases at J, leaving 13 bases unmatched.

The chain links TRBV27 to TRBJ1-1; TRBD1 agrees at 9 bases. The CDR3 spans 17 residues. The J segment lost 3 bases and the V segment lost 3 bases, leaving 11 bases of the junction unmatched. Germline CDR1 reads MNHEY; CDR2 reads SMNVEV (reference sequence). The CDR3 DNA is TGTGCCAGCAGTTTTATCTACAGGGGGCGGATGGACACTGAAGCTTTCTTT. Its translation is CASSFIYRGRMDTEAFF.

The chain recombines TRBV11-1 with TRBJ2-3; 12 bases align to TRBD2. Germline V lookup: CDR1 SGHAT, CDR2 FQDESV (reference sequence). The V and J ends lost 1 base and 7 bases, in that order; junction bases with no gene match: 3. This CDR3 region has 15 residues. The CDR3, as DNA: TGTGCCAGCAGCTTAGGACTAGCGGGGGTGAATACGCAGTATTTT. Residues: CASSLGLAGVNTQYF.

The chain links TRBV5-5 to TRBJ2-7, with TRBD2 matching over 14 bases. The CDR3 has 16 residues. Germline CDR1 reads SGHKS; CDR2 reads YYEKEE (reference sequence). Unmatched junction bases numbered 6, after V lost 3 bases and J lost 4 bases. The CDR3 DNA reads TGTGCCAGCAGCTCCGAGACTAGCGGGGGGGCTTACGAGCAGTACTTC. This translates into CASSSETSGGAYEQYF.

With respect to this clone: Other DNA sequences in this sample translate to the same CDR3. This chain links TRBV27 with TRBJ2-7; 15 bases fit TRBD2. CDR3 length equals 17 residues. Losses at the gene ends were 6 bases for V and 0 bases for J; bases not matched to a gene: 6. CDR1 and CDR2 (germline): MNHEY, SMNVEV (reference sequence). The CDR3 DNA reads TGTGCCAGCAGGGGACTAGCGGGGGGCCCGAGCTCCTACGAGCAGTACTTC. Translated, it gives CASRGLAGGPSSYEQYF.

This chain joins TRBV6-6 and TRBJ2-1, with D possibly being TRBD2 (6 bases). The V end lost 5 bases, the J end lost 9 bases, and 17 bases lay between the germline ends. The V gene's germline CDR1 is MNHNY and CDR2 SVGAGI (reference sequence). The CDR3 loop spans 14 amino acids. CDR3 residues: CASSPEGTLAEQFF. The CDR3 DNA sequence: TGTGCCAGCAGTCCGGAGGGGACTTTAGCTGAGCAGTTCTTC.

This chain links TRBV11-1 with TRBJ1-5; 9 bases map to TRBD1. This CDR3 comprises 19 residues. The V and J ends lost 3 bases and 5 bases, in that order; junction bases with no gene match: 17. Germline CDR1 is SGHAT and CDR2 is FQDESV (reference sequence). CDR3 DNA sequence: TGTGCCAGCAGCTTCCAAAGAGCCGGGACAGGGACGGCGGATCAGCCCCAGCATTTT. Its protein is CASSFQRAGTGTADQPQHF.

This clone has only a few counts. The V gene is TRBV5-1, the J gene TRBJ2-7; 7 positions agree with TRBD1. Germline CDR1 SGHRS, CDR2 YFSETQ. The CDR3 spans 15 residues. V shed 1 base and J 4 bases; nucleotides not matched to a gene: 8. CDR3 coding DNA: TGCGCCAGCAGCTTGCGAACGGACAGGTCATACGAGCAGTACTTC. Translated: CASSLRTDRSYEQYF.

The rearrangement uses TRBV7-7 and TRBJ2-2; TRBD1 agrees at 10 bases. CDR1 SSHAT and CDR2 FNYEAQ come from the germline V gene (reference sequence). The ends lost 5 bases at V and 5 bases at J; junction bases unmatched: 8. CDR3 length equals 16 residues. The CDR3 DNA reads as TGTGCCAGCAGCCCCGGGACAGGGGTTGGTACCGGGGAGCTGTTTTTT. Protein sequence: CASSPGTGVGTGELFF.

The chain carries TRBV29-1 and TRBJ1-2, with a possible D match to TRBD1 (5 bases). Germline CDR1 reads SQVTM; CDR2 reads ANQGSEA. The CDR3 length is 13 residues. Trimming took off 4 bases at V and 5 bases at J, with 14 bases between the two ends. Written as DNA, the CDR3 is TGCAGCGTTGTTGGCAGGGAGGAGTATGGCTACACCTTC. It yields the protein CSVVGREEYGYTF.

This chain connects TRBV27 to TRBJ1-6, with a tentative D call TRBD1 (5 bases). Germline V lookup: CDR1 MNHEY, CDR2 SMNVEV (reference sequence). The CDR3 runs 15 residues. Trimming pared 5 bases from V and 6 bases from J, leaving 14 bases between. The CDR3 spells CASSRRDFTNSPLHF. CDR3 sequence (DNA): TGTGCCAGCAGTCGGAGGGACTTTACTAATTCACCCCTCCACTTT.

The rearrangement links TRBV30 to TRBJ1-2; D gene ambiguous. The CDR3 length is 14 residues. Trimming cost V 6 bases and J 0 bases, with 14 bases left between them. Germline V gene lookup returns CDR1 GTSNPN and CDR2 SVGIG (reference sequence). The CDR3 coding sequence is TGTGCCTGCCAACCCTCCCTAGCTAACTATGGCTACACCTTC. Amino acids: CACQPSLANYGYTF.

The chain recombines TRBV30 with TRBJ2-3, with unresolved D. The V and J ends lost 2 bases and 0 bases respectively, with 12 bases between them. This CDR3 has 15 amino acids. Germline loops: CDR1 GTSNPN, CDR2 SVGIG (reference sequence). The CDR3 is CAWSTETSSTDTQYF. CDR3 in DNA: TGTGCCTGGAGTACGGAGACCTCTAGCACAGATACGCAGTATTTT.

This clone turned up a few times. The V call is TRBV6-5, the J call TRBJ1-3; a possible D gene is TRBD1 (5 bases). With 7 bases removed from V and 15 bases from J, the gap between germline ends came to 19 bases. Germline V gene data show CDR1 as MNHEY and CDR2 as SVGAGI. This CDR3 is built from 12 residues. DNA of the CDR3: TGTGCCAGCATAGGGGCGAGTGGCGGAACATATTTT. It translates to CASIGASGGTYF.

The chain uses TRBV7-9 and TRBJ2-5, with D possibly matching TRBD2 (5 bases). Between the trimmed V and J ends, which lost 5 bases and 7 bases, there was a span of 14 bases. Germline V gene data show CDR1 as SEHNR and CDR2 as FQNEAQ (reference sequence). The CDR3 sequence is 13 residues long. The CDR3 sequence: CASSLPPRGTQYF. For the CDR3, the DNA is TGTGCCAGCAGCCTACCGCCTCGGGGGACCCAGTACTTC.

This sequence joins TRBV4-1 and TRBJ1-3; D is possibly TRBD1 (5 bases). Germline V lookup: CDR1 MGHRA, CDR2 YSYEKL. Trimming removed 4 bases at V and 7 bases at J, with 11 bases between. The CDR3 length is 13 residues. The CDR3 is CASSREEGNTIYF. CDR3 nucleotide sequence: TGCGCCAGCAGCCGAGAGGAGGGGAACACCATATATTTT.

The sample holds one count of this clone. The rearrangement joins TRBV7-3 to TRBJ1-6, with D possibly matching TRBD1 (5 bases). The CDR3 is 17 residues long. Germline CDR1 is SGHTA and CDR2 is FQGTGA. The V end was cut by 1 base, the J end by 3 bases, with 13 bases between. CDR3 residues: CASSLSPTENYNSPLHF. CDR3 bases: TGTGCCAGCAGCTTAAGTCCGACAGAAAACTATAATTCACCCCTCCACTTT. The variable domain in full, with the rest retrieved from reference TRBV7-3 and TRBJ1-6, is GAGVSQTPSNKVTEKGKYVELRCDPISGHTALYWYRQSLGQGPEFLIYFQGTGAADDSGLPNDRFFAVRPEGSVSTLKIQRTERGDSAVYLCASSLSPTENYNSPLHFGNGTRLTVT.

The chain has TRBV15 and TRBJ1-2; D is ambiguous. Germline lookup yields CDR1 LNHNV and CDR2 YYDKDF (reference sequence). The CDR3 totals 15 residues. Trimming took off 0 bases at V and 2 bases at J, with 10 bases between the two ends. The CDR3 bases are TGTGCCACCAGCAGAGATCGAAACACCAACTATGGCTACACCTTC. It specifies CATSRDRNTNYGYTF.

This clone was picked up a small number of times. J is TRBJ2-7 and V is TRBV10-3; 7 bases map to TRBD1. The ends lost 10 bases at V and 0 bases at J; junction bases unmatched: 6. Germline V gives CDR1 ENHRY, CDR2 SYGVKD. CDR3 length: 13 residues. The CDR3 DNA is TGTGCCACCGAGGGGGCAAGCTCCTACGAGCAGTACTTC. It codes for CATEGASSYEQYF.

The genes are TRBV5-6 and TRBJ2-5; maybe TRBD1 (6 bases). Germline loops: CDR1 SGHDT, CDR2 YYEEEE. V lost 4 bases, J lost 4 bases, and 14 bases lay in between. This CDR3 is built from 14 residues. Here the CDR3 reads CASSAWGRGETQYF. CDR3 DNA: TGTGCCAGCAGCGCCTGGGGGCGCGGAGAGACCCAGTACTTC.